This TCR beta chain was captured by sequencing in a study of shared clonotypes between healthy human individuals (dated by TCRdb to about 2020). For the wider study: The cohort comprised a couple of women and a few men aged 18 to 49 years. For each donor, CD4 naive and CD4 memory were each given three plates, CD8 naive was given two plates, and CD8 memory was given one plate. To estimate repertoire size and how much clonotypes are shared between individuals, the study performed deep sequencing of blood TCR repertoires from about five healthy adults. Libraries were prepared and TCR repertoires were sequenced by different laboratories using diverse techniques, in order to increase sequencing depth and limit assay-specific biases. Leukapheresis yielded between about 0.94 and 8.9 billion PBMCs per donor. What the study reported, not specific to this receptor: Clonotypes shared by all four sorted-subset donors showed higher generation probabilities than non-shared clonotypes. Even with the large sequencing depth, rarefaction of the sorted-subset datasets indicated that sequencing was incomplete. Larger estimated clonotype richness was generally found for naive subsets than for memory subsets. Pairwise subsampling led to the expectation that sequencing depth would affect the degree of clonotype sharing among donors. Sampling was limited to blood, and TCR repertoires in tissue likely differ from TCR repertoires in blood. Because the study included a small number of donors, the genetic and exposure-history diversity represented was limited. Sharing across several donors was observed for about 5% of naive CD4, under 4% of naive CD8, roughly 2.4% of memory CD4, and around 0.42% of memory CD8 clonotypes.

Turning to this clone: Its antigen is currently not known. The sample holds no much larger clone one base away, and base qualities are not on file.

Donors were healthy HIV-negative adults with no recently reported acute infections or vaccinations. Every donor was a Caucasian adult residing in Nashville, Tennessee, USA. CD4+ T cells were enriched by magnetic negative selection; naive cells were then positively selected on CD45RA, and the negative fraction formed the memory subset. After blood collection by leukapheresis, PBMCs were isolated using Ficoll-Histopaque density gradient centrifugation and then cryopreserved in the vapor phase of liquid nitrogen. Analytical flow cytometry was used to check the purity and quantity of each magnetically sorted T cell population. Each sorted fraction had its genomic DNA isolated and then quantified by UV absorbance on a Nanodrop 2000c. Using the deep immunoSEQ assay, TCR CDR3 regions were amplified from genomic DNA by multiplex PCR. Genomic DNA extracted from each cell subset was distributed evenly over all wells of several immunoSEQ 96-well plates, and each plate served as one replicate. For sorted subsets, each replicate PCR was loaded with 200 to 250 ng genomic DNA, equivalent to 30,000 or so T cell genomes. The purified libraries were quantified using a Qubit 3.0 fluorometer, sized with a Bioanalyzer 2100, and then quantified again using the KAPA Library Quantification kit. Each immunoSEQ 96-well plate was sequenced on its own single-read 150-cycle Illumina NextSeq 550 flow cell. As for the authors' bioinformatics: Because the immunoSEQ output held only junctional sequences and lacked quality scores, the filtering could not match the filtering applied to full-length reads. Sequences were annotated with PyIR, a Python wrapper for IgBLAST v1.9, and V/J genes and CDR3 were assigned using IMGT germline references. Reads with weak V/J assignments (E-value above 1e-6), missing CDR3, stop codons, out-of-frame junctions, or ambiguous translated residues were removed. V3J clonotypes were defined as sequences sharing the same inferred V gene, J gene, and CDR3 amino acid sequence. Percentage overlap between repertoires was calculated by dividing the number of shared unique clonotypes by the size of the smaller repertoire. Richness of each repertoire was evaluated using RTK rarefaction, the Chao1 estimator, and Recon v2.1 estimates of unobserved clonotypes. Generation probabilities were computed with OLGA for all TCRbeta clonotypes obtained by the gDNA method from several donors. Sourced from immuneACCESS, this table was stored by TCRdb with only in-frame sequences that have V and J called. A share of the clones is absent; for the studies checked, an unresolved V gene accounts for under half, and the remainder has no known explanation. The V and J calls and clone size are taken from that table; D and trimming were inferred from the DNA. This sample is represented by about 190,000 clones; around 63% of them were singletons. The ten top clones hold around 9.3% of the sample.

The germline V gene supplies CDR1 KGHSH and CDR2 LQKENI. The CDR3 covers 15 residues, taking in both the cysteine and the phenylalanine. Only the CDR3 DNA is retained, 45 bases long and in frame from the first base. V lost 3 bases and J lost 0 bases; the stretch between them is 9 bases long. Sequencing input: memory CD4+ T cells sorted from blood. Per the publication, the cell subset or site label means: CD45RA-negative fraction. The chain is assembled from TRBV18 and TRBJ1-5; the D gene cannot be resolved reliably. The TCR comes from a young man in good health. Here is the DNA: TGTGCCAGCTCACCGGGATTCAATAGCAATCAGCCCCAGCATTTT. This yields the protein CASSPGFNSNQPQHF.